This T cell receptor (beta chain) was recovered during a study of blood T cell repertoires in COVID-19. Study-wide background: Nucleic acid was either cDNA or gDNA, and it came from T cells, B-cell-depleted T cells, or PBMCs.

Germline CDR1 is SGHAT and CDR2 is FQNNGV. CDR3 size: 11 residues. V shed 2 bases and J shed 11 bases, with 7 bases lying between them. Per the original data handling: Reference gene primers were amplified, and this amplification served to estimate nucleated cell counts. Profiling relied on immunoSEQ multiplex PCR, and the TCRdb table lists in-frame clones only, not all of them. V, J and clone size derive from that table, while D and trimming were established from the DNA sequence. Of 490,000 or so clones listed, 88% are singletons. Donors of Cohort 3 who recovered were those that had two negative PCRs, clearance, or symptom resolution.

Source material: PBMCs or T cells enriched from blood (not recorded which). This sequence originates from a middle-aged woman who had recovered from COVID-19. The chain recombines TRBV11-2 with TRBJ2-1; D gene uncertain. CDR3 region: CASSLPPQQFF. The CDR3 DNA is TGTGCCAGCAGCTTACCCCCTCAGCAGTTCTTC.